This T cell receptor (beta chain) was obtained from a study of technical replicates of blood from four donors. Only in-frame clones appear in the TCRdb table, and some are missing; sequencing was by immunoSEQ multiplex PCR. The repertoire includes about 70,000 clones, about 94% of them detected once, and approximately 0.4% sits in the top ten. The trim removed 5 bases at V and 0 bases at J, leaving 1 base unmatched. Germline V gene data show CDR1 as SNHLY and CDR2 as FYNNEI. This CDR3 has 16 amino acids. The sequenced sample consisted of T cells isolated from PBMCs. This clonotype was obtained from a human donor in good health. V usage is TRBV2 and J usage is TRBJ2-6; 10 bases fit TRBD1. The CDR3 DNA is TGTGCCAGCAGTAGGGACAGGGGCTCTGGGGCCAACGTCCTGACTTTC. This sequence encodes CASSRDRGSGANVLTF.